This T cell receptor (beta chain) was captured by sequencing in a study of T cell responses to AZD1222 COVID-19 vaccine. Findings and caveats of the study: Of the AZD1222 recipients, only five to seven were seropositive at baseline.

The repertoire was sequenced with immunoSEQ multiplex PCR; TCRdb's copy has only in-frame clones and lacks some. The sample includes some 200,000 clones, approximately 90% seen only once; the top ten take about 3.5%. As concerns this clone: Its specificity is not known.

The sequences come from peripheral blood, collected 28 days after the second AZD1222 dose. This sequence originates from an adult who received the AZD1222 COVID-19 vaccine.

The CDR3 DNA reads TGCGCCAGCAGCTTGGGCAGGGTGGAATCACCCCTCCACTTT. It specifies CASSLGRVESPLHF. The V and J genes are TRBV5-1 and TRBJ1-6; possible D gene TRBD1, 5 bases. Germline V lookup: CDR1 SGHRS, CDR2 YFSETQ. With 0 bases removed from V and 10 bases from J, the gap between germline ends came to 11 bases. The CDR3 is made up of 14 amino acids.